This entry lists 14 T cell receptor beta chains sequenced from one sample in a study of cytomegalovirus exposure and HLA in healthy donors. Primers: 60 Vbeta forward and 13 Jbeta reverse. Using immunoSEQ multiplex PCR, the repertoire was profiled, and TCRdb retains in-frame clones only, with some absent. The sample carries approximately 170,000 clones, roughly 74% recorded once. The sample comprised PBMCs. The origin of the receptors is a male donor in good health and CMV-seronegative.

This chain uses TRBV7-8 with TRBJ1-1; 9 nucleotides agree with TRBD1. Germline V gives CDR1 SGHVS, CDR2 FQNEAQ. The CDR3 runs 15 residues. The J segment lost 3 bases and the V segment lost 5 bases, leaving 7 bases of the junction unmatched. The DNA of the CDR3 is TGTGCCAGCAGCCCGGGACAGGGAGGACACACTGAAGCTTTCTTT. This gives the protein CASSPGQGGHTEAFF.

This clone came up once. The chain carries TRBV5-8 and TRBJ1-1; unclear D gene. V was trimmed by 4 bases and J by 7 bases, leaving 11 bases between them. The V gene's germline CDR1 is SGHTS and CDR2 YDEGEE. This CDR3 is 12 amino acids long. The CDR3: CASSRGGCEAFF. In nucleotides, the CDR3 is TGTGCCAGCAGCCGGGGAGGGTGTGAAGCTTTCTTT.

The rearrangement links TRBV6-6 to TRBJ1-2; D possibly corresponds to TRBD1 (5 bases). CDR3 size: 10 residues. V shed 9 bases and J shed 4 bases, with 6 bases lying between them. Germline assignment: CDR1 MNHNY and CDR2 SVGAGI (reference sequence). CDR3 amino acids: CARGGYGYTF. DNA of the CDR3: TGTGCCAGGGGGGGCTATGGCTACACCTTC.

The chain recombines TRBV2 with TRBJ1-4, with D unclear. Per germline, CDR1 SNHLY and CDR2 FYNNEI. V gave up 7 bases and J gave up 8 bases, with 8 bases separating them. The CDR3 covers 11 residues. The CDR3 sequence: CASMRVEKLFF. The CDR3, as DNA: TGTGCCAGCATGAGGGTAGAAAAACTGTTTTTT.

The chain has TRBV7-2 and TRBJ2-1; TRBD2 matches 7 bases. The length of the CDR3 is 14 residues. The trim removed 5 bases at V and 2 bases at J, leaving 3 bases unmatched. Germline V gives CDR1 SGHTA, CDR2 FQGNSA. CDR3 region: CASSPGGAYNEQFF. CDR3 sequence (DNA): TGTGCCAGCAGCCCGGGGGGTGCCTACAATGAGCAGTTCTTC.

Here the CDR3 reads CASSFSSESSYEQYF. DNA for the CDR3: TGTGCCAGCAGCTTTTCTAGCGAGAGCTCCTACGAGCAGTACTTC. The chain has TRBV7-2 and TRBJ2-7; tentatively, D is TRBD2 (6 bases). V was pared by 3 bases and J by 0 bases, with 12 bases between. The CDR3 sequence is 15 residues long. Germline lookup yields CDR1 SGHTA and CDR2 FQGNSA.

The chain combines TRBV6-6 with TRBJ1-5; maybe TRBD1 (6 bases). Germline V CDR1 and CDR2: MNHNY, SVGAGI (reference sequence). Trimming shortened V by 0 bases and J by 2 bases, and 11 bases separated the two germline ends. CDR3 length equals 16 residues. CDR3 region: CASSYSGAGGNQPQHF. The CDR3 nucleotides read TGTGCCAGCAGTTACTCGGGGGCAGGGGGCAATCAGCCCCAGCATTTT.

The V call is TRBV6-5, the J call TRBJ1-1; D unresolved. Germline CDR1 and CDR2: MNHEY and SVGAGI. V was trimmed by 5 bases and J by 1 base, leaving 14 bases between them. This CDR3 spans 15 amino acids. CDR3 coding DNA: TGTGCCAGCAGTGCGGCGGGGAAGAAGAACACTGAAGCTTTCTTT. Encoded protein: CASSAAGKKNTEAFF.

This clone appeared a single time. The J gene is TRBJ2-6, the V gene TRBV4-3; D might be TRBD2 (6 bases). In germline, CDR1 is LGHNA, CDR2 YSLEER. This CDR3 is 16 amino acids long. Trimming stripped 0 bases from V and 4 bases from J, with 10 bases between. The CDR3, as DNA: TGCGCCAGCAGCCAAGATCGGGGGTACGGGGCCAACGTCCTGACTTTC. It specifies CASSQDRGYGANVLTF.

This clone was seen a few times. The V and J genes are TRBV7-6 and TRBJ2-7; 10 bases line up with TRBD2. The CDR3 spans 16 residues. With 1 base clipped from V and 7 bases from J, the junction kept 10 bases outside the gene matches. The V gene's germline CDR1 is SGHVS and CDR2 FNYEAQ. CDR3 loop: CASSLEASGSSGEQYF. CDR3 coding DNA: TGTGCCAGCAGCTTAGAAGCTAGCGGGAGTTCAGGGGAGCAGTACTTC.

The V and J genes are TRBV14 and TRBJ2-7; D ambiguous. Germline values: CDR1 SGHDN, CDR2 FVKESK. V was cut by 0 bases and J by 3 bases, with 9 bases left in between. The CDR3 consists of 14 residues. The CDR3: CASSQDNTIYEQYF. The CDR3, as DNA: TGTGCCAGCAGCCAAGATAACACTATCTACGAGCAGTACTTC.

The rearrangement uses TRBV27 and TRBJ2-7; D is uncertain. This CDR3 is built from 13 residues. The V and J ends lost 2 bases and 0 bases respectively, with 5 bases between them. Germline CDR1 MNHEY, CDR2 SMNVEV (reference sequence). The CDR3 sequence is CASSLPVSYEQYF. In DNA, the CDR3 is TGTGCCAGCAGTTTACCAGTCTCCTACGAGCAGTACTTC.

This rearrangement joins TRBV19 to TRBJ2-5, with 7 bases that match TRBD2. Germline values: CDR1 LNHDA, CDR2 SQIVND (reference sequence). The CDR3 spans 15 residues. The trim removed 8 bases at V and 11 bases at J, leaving 20 bases unmatched. The CDR3 loop reads CASGTRRAGEYEQYF. CDR3 sequence (DNA): TGTGCCAGTGGCACAAGACGGGCGGGAGAATATGAGCAGTACTTC.

The V and J genes are TRBV11-2 and TRBJ2-7; D is undetermined. V lost 7 bases and J 1 base, leaving 20 bases between the germline ends. The V gene's germline CDR1 is SGHAT and CDR2 FQNNGV. CDR3 size: 16 residues. CDR3 amino acids: CASTHQAYSSSYEQYF. The CDR3 nucleotides are TGTGCCAGCACCCACCAGGCGTATTCGAGTTCCTACGAGCAGTACTTC.